Detailed here is one T cell receptor (beta chain). Which antigen it targets is not known. The sample holds no much larger clone one base away, and base qualities are not on file. The sample originates from a study of patients and donors after allogeneic stem cell transplantation (TCRdb year 2020). Inclusive of the bounding cysteine and phenylalanine, the CDR3 is 16 residues long. Solely the CDR3 DNA is kept, with 48 bases framed from the first base. CDR1 and CDR2, looked up from the germline V gene, are SQVTM and ANQGSEA. The junction carries 16 bases between V and J, which are trimmed by 0 bases and 3 bases respectively. Library prep was done by RT-PCR. The sequencer listed for this sample is NextSeq 550. The public reads were quality trimmed at Q25 with fastp and then assembled into clones with MiXCR by TCRdb, keeping productive beta chains. Rows matching on CDR3 protein sequence are summarized as one entry with the most common DNA and genes. Counted in this sample were about 100,000 distinct CDR3 sequences; 35% of them appeared once. Jointly, the top ten make up around 30% of the sample.

Recombination joined TRBV29-1 with TRBJ2-3, with TRBD1 perhaps the D gene, on 6 matching bases. Sequenced material: blood, either unsorted or a sorted T cell fraction (not recorded which). This receptor was taken from a human donor who was either an allogeneic HSCT recipient or a stem cell or donor lymphocyte infusion donor (not recorded which). It is not recorded whose cells these are; they may come from a transplant donor. This receptor has the CDR3 CSVEDPQGRATDTQYF. In nucleotide form, the sequence is TGCAGCGTTGAAGATCCCCAGGGGCGAGCGACAGATACGCAGTATTTT.